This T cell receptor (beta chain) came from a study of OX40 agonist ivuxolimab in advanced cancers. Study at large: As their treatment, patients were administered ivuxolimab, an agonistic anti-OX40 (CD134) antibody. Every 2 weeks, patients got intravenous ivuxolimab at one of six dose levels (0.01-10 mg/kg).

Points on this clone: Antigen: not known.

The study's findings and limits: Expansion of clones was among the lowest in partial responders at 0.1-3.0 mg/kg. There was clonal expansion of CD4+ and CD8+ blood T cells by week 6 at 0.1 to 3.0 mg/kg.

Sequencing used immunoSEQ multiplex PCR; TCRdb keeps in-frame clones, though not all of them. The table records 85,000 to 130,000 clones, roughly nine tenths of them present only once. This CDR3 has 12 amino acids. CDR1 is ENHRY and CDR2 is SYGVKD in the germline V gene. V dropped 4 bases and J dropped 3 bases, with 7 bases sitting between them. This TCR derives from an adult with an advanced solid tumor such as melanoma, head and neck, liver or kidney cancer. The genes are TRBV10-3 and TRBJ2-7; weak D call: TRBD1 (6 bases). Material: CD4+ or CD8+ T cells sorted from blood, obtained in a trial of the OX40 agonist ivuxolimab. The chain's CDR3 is CAISGTDYEQYF. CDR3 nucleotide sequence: TGTGCCATCAGTGGGACAGACTACGAGCAGTACTTC.